This TCR beta chain appears in the sequencing data of a study of cytomegalovirus exposure and HLA in healthy donors. Findings of the study overall: Available immune exposure information was restricted to CMV serostatus only. Productive status was seen about 87% or about 30% of the time for most TCR beta V segments in an earlier analysis.

As regards this clone: The antigen remains unidentified.

The V gene lost 2 bases and the J gene lost 0 bases, with 13 bases spanning the gap. This CDR3 has 16 amino acids. CDR1 and CDR2 (germline): SGHRS, YFSETQ. Use of 60 Vbeta and 13 Jbeta primers characterized the PCR. Profiling relied on immunoSEQ multiplex PCR, and the TCRdb table lists in-frame clones only, not all of them. The table has over 100,000 clones, 65% to 80% seen once. Nominally healthy donors provided the samples, though records likely missed some immune exposures. This chain uses TRBV5-1 with TRBJ2-3; D perhaps matches TRBD2 (5 bases). Input material: PBMCs. The sequence derives from a male donor in good health and CMV-seropositive. CDR3 protein: CASSLGPGGSTDTQYF. CDR3 bases: TGCGCCAGCAGCTTAGGACCCGGAGGTAGCACAGATACGCAGTATTTT. Looking up the rest from reference TRBV5-1 and TRBJ2-3 gives the full variable domain: KAGVTQTPRYLIKTRGQQVTLSCSPISGHRSVSWYQQTPGQGLQFLFEYFSETQRNKGNFPGRFSGRQFSNSRSEMNVSTLELGDSALYLCASSLGPGGSTDTQYFGPGTRLTVL.